This T cell receptor (beta chain) was sequenced in a study of shared clonotypes between healthy human individuals. TCRdb's copy holds only in-frame clones and misses some; the assay was immunoSEQ multiplex PCR. The data show around 1,100,000 clones, with roughly 80% seen just once and about 0.89% held by the top ten. Study-level results: Clonotype sharing levels among donors were expected to vary with sequencing depth. What naive subsets generally showed was a larger estimated richness than memory subsets showed.

Germline-derived CDR1 and CDR2 are SGHTA and FQGNSA. The V end lost 5 bases, the J end lost 0 bases, and 14 bases lay between the germline ends. The CDR3 totals 15 residues. As regards this clone: The antigen remains unidentified.

Sequenced input: memory CD4+ T cells from PBMCs. Subset indicated: CD45RA-negative fraction. This receptor was taken from a man aged 18 to 35 in good health. Some clones in this sample may be carry-over from other donors' samples. This chain connects TRBV7-2 to TRBJ2-7; the D call may be TRBD1 or TRBD2 (5 bases each). CDR3 sequence reads: CASSKEGIRSYEQYF. CDR3 sequence (DNA): TGTGCCAGCAGCAAAGAGGGGATACGCTCCTACGAGCAGTACTTC.